Each of the 17 T cell receptor beta chains below was sequenced from the same sample in a study of Graves' ophthalmopathy and Graves' hyperthyroidism. RNA transcripts yielded amplified TCR beta CDR3 regions. The authors performed first-round RT-PCR with HTBI primers and then a second-round multiplex PCR. Using its own MiXCR run on the multiplex PCR reads, TCRdb lists one record per CDR3 protein. The table has roughly 600,000 distinct CDR3 sequences, roughly 39% seen once. Sample: peripheral blood or thyroid tissue (not recorded which). These TCRs come from an adult man with Graves' hyperthyroidism.

This clonotype was counted between two and nine times. The chain links TRBV12-3 or TRBV12-4 to TRBJ2-5, with a possible D match to TRBD1 (5 bases). V shed 5 bases and J shed 1 base, with 8 bases lying between them. This CDR3 region has 13 residues. CDR3 sequence reads: CASSEDIQETQYF. Here the CDR3 DNA reads TGTGCCAGCAGTGAGGACATCCAAGAGACCCAGTACTTC.

The J gene is TRBJ2-5, the V gene TRBV12-3 or TRBV12-4; D is uncertain. The CDR3 totals 14 residues. Deletions cut 6 bases from V and 1 base from J, with 12 bases between. The CDR3 nucleotides are TGTGCCAGCAGCGTAGCAAGATCCCAAGAGACCCAGTACTTC. Its protein is CASSVARSQETQYF.

This clonotype was observed a handful of times. The chain joins TRBV5-5 to TRBJ1-5; 7 bases fit TRBD1. CDR3 size: 16 residues. V was pared by 5 bases and J by 9 bases, with 17 bases of the junction left unmatched. CDR1 and CDR2 from the germline V gene are SGHKS and YYEKEE (reference sequence). The DNA for the CDR3 is TGTGCCAGCAGTCGGGGGGCGGGGCAGGGGGGATGGCCCCAGCATTTT. It yields the protein CASSRGAGQGGWPQHF.

This chain links TRBV5-6 with TRBJ1-5, with D unresolved. This CDR3 contains 16 residues. V was shortened by 3 bases and J by 2 bases, with 15 bases between the two germline ends. Germline V gives CDR1 SGHDT, CDR2 YYEEEE. CDR3 protein: CASSYFPIVGNQPQHF. The CDR3 DNA reads as TGTGCCAGCAGCTATTTCCCTATAGTGGGCAATCAGCCCCAGCATTTT.

A word on this clonotype: With a much larger clone just one base away, this may be a read error. The chain uses TRBV20-1 and TRBJ1-1; D is possibly TRBD1 (5 bases). Germline V gene lookup returns CDR1 DFQATT and CDR2 SNEGSKA (reference sequence). There are 18 residues in the CDR3. CDR3 amino acids: CSANLPGSVLTMDTESFF. CDR3 sequence (DNA): TGCAGTGCTAATCTACCAGGGTCGGTTTTAACGATGGACACTGAATCTTTCTTT.

There are many counts of this clonotype. The rearrangement uses TRBV2 and TRBJ2-7; the D is unclear. Germline CDR1 SNHLY, CDR2 FYNNEI. V was trimmed by 6 bases and J by 3 bases, leaving 6 bases between them. The CDR3 spans 11 residues. In nucleotides, the CDR3 is TGTGCCAGCAGGGCCCTCTACGAGCAGTACTTC. It specifies CASRALYEQYF.

This clonotype was picked up one time. V usage is TRBV25-1 and J usage is TRBJ1-2; unclear D gene. This CDR3 contains 14 residues. Germline V gene sequence: CDR1 MGHDK, CDR2 SYGVNS. Trimming stripped 6 bases from V and 6 bases from J, with 17 bases between. CDR3 nucleotides: TGTGCCAGCAGCGTTGATAGGGCCAAGGATGGCTACACCTTC. Translated, it gives CASSVDRAKDGYTF.

This clonotype was counted only a few times. The V and J genes are TRBV12-3 or TRBV12-4 and TRBJ2-7; 11 nucleotides line up with TRBD2. The V and J ends lost 1 base and 0 bases, in that order; junction bases with no gene match: 8. CDR3 length: 18 residues. The CDR3 loop is CASSLGAPSGRFSYEQYF. DNA for the CDR3: TGTGCCAGCAGTTTAGGCGCACCTAGCGGGAGGTTCTCCTACGAGCAGTACTTC.

The V gene is TRBV19, the J gene TRBJ2-2; TRBD2 might be the D (6 bases). Per germline, CDR1 LNHDA and CDR2 SQIVND (reference sequence). V lost 1 base and J 6 bases, leaving 12 bases between the germline ends. The CDR3 extends over 15 amino acids. The CDR3: CASSIGFGGSGELFF. The CDR3 region has the DNA TGTGCCAGTAGTATAGGATTTGGAGGGTCCGGGGAGCTGTTTTTT.

V usage is TRBV7-9 and J usage is TRBJ2-5; the D is unclear. Near its end, the DNA agrees better with TRBJ2-1, so the J call may be wrong. This CDR3 is built from 13 residues. Germline V lookup: CDR1 SEHNR, CDR2 FQNEAQ (reference sequence). CDR3 sequence: CASSLFLGNEQFF. For the CDR3, the DNA is TGTGCCAGCAGCTTATTCTTAGGGAATGAGCAGTTCTTC.

With respect to this clonotype: An end of the junction differs from the germline gene, which may be a read error. J is TRBJ2-4 and V is TRBV29-1, with 10 bases identical to TRBD1. The germline CDR1 and CDR2 sequences are SQVTM and ANQGSEA. The CDR3 runs 15 residues. The DNA of the CDR3 is TGCAGCGTTCGACAGGGGGCGGAGGCCAAAAGCATTCAGTACTTC. This translates into CSVRQGAEAKSIQYF.

Notes on this clonotype: The junction and the germline gene differ at one end; a read error may be behind it. This chain links TRBV20-1 with TRBJ1-5; D remains unclear. The CDR3 consists of 14 residues. The germline CDR1 and CDR2 sequences are DFQATT and SNEGSKA (reference sequence). The CDR3 DNA is TGCAGTGCCAGCAGTTATGGCAGCAGTCAGCCCCAGCATTTT. It translates to CSASSYGSSQPQHF.

The chain has TRBV7-9 and TRBJ2-5, with D tentatively TRBD1 (5 bases). Trimming stripped 6 bases from V and 1 base from J, with 12 bases between. The CDR3 contains 14 residues. Germline V gene data show CDR1 as SEHNR and CDR2 as FQNEAQ (reference sequence). The CDR3 coding sequence is TGTGCCAGCAGATCCGACAGTACCCAAGAGACCCAGTACTTC. This translates into CASRSDSTQETQYF.

The chain couples TRBV2 to TRBJ1-2, with 7 bases that match TRBD1. V shed 7 bases and J 3 bases; nucleotides not matched to a gene: 5. The CDR3 contains 13 residues. Per the germline V gene, CDR1 is SNHLY and CDR2 is FYNNEI. CDR3 sequence: CASKPGTDYGYTF. In nucleotides, the CDR3 is TGTGCCAGCAAACCCGGGACAGACTATGGCTACACCTTC.

The chain joins TRBV7-9 to TRBJ1-4; TRBD1 is a possible D gene (5 bases). This CDR3 is built from 15 residues. The V gene lost 0 bases and the J gene lost 3 bases, with 8 bases spanning the gap. Per germline, CDR1 SEHNR and CDR2 FQNEAQ (reference sequence). The CDR3 region is CASSLAPGPNEKLFF. CDR3 nucleotide sequence: TGTGCCAGCAGCTTAGCCCCAGGGCCTAATGAAAAACTGTTTTTT.

Regarding this clonotype: This may be a read error, as it is one base from a much larger clone. The V gene is TRBV5-1, the J gene TRBJ1-4; the D gene is possibly TRBD1 (5 bases). CDR3 length equals 15 residues. Germline V gives CDR1 SGHRS, CDR2 YFSETQ. The CDR3 sequence: CASSGAGRHNERLFF. CDR3 DNA sequence: TGCGCCAGCAGCGGGGCGGGACGGCATAATGAAAGACTGTTTTTT.

There are many counts of this clonotype. This chain uses TRBV5-1 with TRBJ2-7, with 12 bases matching TRBD2. The CDR3 loop spans 15 amino acids. The ends lost 5 bases at V and 4 bases at J; junction bases unmatched: 7. Germline loops: CDR1 SGHRS, CDR2 YFSETQ. CDR3 bases: TGCGCCAGCAGAGCCGACCTAGCGGGAGGGTACGAGCAGTACTTC. It is translated as CASRADLAGGYEQYF.